Following are 16 T cell receptor beta chains from one sample sequenced in a study of T cell responses to AZD1222 COVID-19 vaccine. Generated by immunoSEQ multiplex PCR, the TCRdb table keeps only in-frame clones and is missing some. The sample consists of about 99,000 clones, 70% to 90% of them appearing once. The sequencing used peripheral blood, collected on day 0 of AZD1222 vaccination. Receptors originate from an adult in good health.

This chain uses TRBV5-1 with TRBJ1-1, with 7 bases that match TRBD1. The length of the CDR3 is 15 residues. Germline assignment: CDR1 SGHRS and CDR2 YFSETQ. The V gene end was trimmed by 0 bases and the J gene end by 4 bases; junction bases not matched to a gene: 6. CDR3 DNA sequence: TGCGCCAGCAGCTTGGGACAGGGTTGGCGCACTGAAGCTTTCTTT. The encoded protein is CASSLGQGWRTEAFF.

The chain carries TRBV7-9 and TRBJ1-6; D uncertain. Germline V gene data show CDR1 as SEHNR and CDR2 as FQNEAQ (reference sequence). The CDR3 contains 13 residues. V lost 6 bases, J lost 7 bases, and 10 bases lay in between. The CDR3 sequence: CASSPETNSPLHF. The CDR3 DNA is TGTGCCAGCAGTCCAGAGACCAATTCACCCCTCCACTTT.

This clone occurred once. The chain combines TRBV10-1 with TRBJ1-1; D remains ambiguous. The CDR3 sequence is 15 residues long. With 0 bases removed from V and 4 bases from J, the gap between germline ends came to 12 bases. In germline, CDR1 is WNHNN, CDR2 SYGVQD (reference sequence). Here the CDR3 reads CASSESASRSTEAFF. The CDR3, as DNA: TGCGCCAGCAGTGAGTCCGCGAGCAGGTCCACTGAAGCTTTCTTT.

J is TRBJ2-3 and V is TRBV29-1; D might be TRBD1 (6 bases). This CDR3 contains 13 residues. Germline-derived CDR1 and CDR2 are SQVTM and ANQGSEA. The V end lost 7 bases, the J end lost 0 bases, and 11 bases lay between the germline ends. The CDR3 bases are TGCAGCGCGACCACAGGGAGCACAGATACGCAGTATTTT. This encodes CSATTGSTDTQYF.

This chain links TRBV27 with TRBJ2-3; D tentatively reads TRBD1 or TRBD2 (6 bases each). CDR1 MNHEY and CDR2 SMNVEV come from the germline V gene (reference sequence). Trimming took off 2 bases at V and 4 bases at J, with 16 bases between the two ends. There are 16 residues in the CDR3. CDR3 sequence: CASSLGNRGPADTQYF. CDR3 sequence (DNA): TGTGCCAGCAGTTTAGGAAACCGGGGGCCCGCAGATACGCAGTATTTT.

In its sample, this clone was seen a few times. CDR3 protein: CASSFPKQGGGYEQYF. In nucleotides, the CDR3 is TGCGCCAGCAGCTTCCCCAAACAGGGGGGAGGCTACGAGCAGTACTTC. V usage is TRBV5-1 and J usage is TRBJ2-7; 8 bases map to TRBD1. J gave up 3 bases and V 2 bases, and 10 bases lay outside the gene matches. This CDR3 spans 16 amino acids. Looked up from germline, CDR1 is SGHRS and CDR2 is YFSETQ.

The gene calls are TRBV11-1 and TRBJ2-1; 8 nucleotides match TRBD2. The germline gives CDR1 SGHAT, CDR2 FQDESV (reference sequence). The CDR3 is 14 amino acids. Losses at the gene ends were 10 bases for V and 0 bases for J; bases not matched to a gene: 5. In DNA form, the CDR3 reads TGTGCCACCGACCGGGGGGGCTCCTACAATGAGCAGTTCTTC. Translation: CATDRGGSYNEQFF.

The chain is built from TRBV4-1 and TRBJ1-5, with D uncertain. Trimming stripped 1 base from V and 8 bases from J, with 27 bases between. Germline-derived CDR1 and CDR2 are MGHRA and YSYEKL. CDR3 size: 19 residues. CDR3 nucleotides: TGCGCCAGCAGCCAAGGGGTGCTCCGCCGCGGTGTAAACGGGGAGCCCCAGCATTTT. This codes for CASSQGVLRRGVNGEPQHF.

On this clone: The sample carries other DNA sequences with the same CDR3. This sequence joins TRBV19 and TRBJ2-3, with no clear D. Germline CDR1 is LNHDA and CDR2 is SQIVND (reference sequence). CDR3 length: 11 residues. Trimming stripped 6 bases from V and 4 bases from J, with 5 bases between. The CDR3 coding sequence is TGTGCCAGTAGCCTTTCAGATACGCAGTATTTT. Amino acids: CASSLSDTQYF.

The chain's CDR3 is CASSATGDYEQYV. In DNA, the CDR3 is TGTGCCAGCAGTGCAACCGGCGACTACGAGCAGTACGTC. V and J are TRBV2 and TRBJ2-7, with D unclear. Germline CDR1 SNHLY, CDR2 FYNNEI. The length of the CDR3 is 13 residues. The V and J ends lost 4 bases and 3 bases respectively, with 10 bases between them.

The chain carries TRBV30 and TRBJ2-6; D is uncertain. Germline CDR1 GTSNPN, CDR2 SVGIG (reference sequence). V dropped 4 bases and J dropped 7 bases, with 11 bases sitting between them. CDR3 size: 13 residues. The CDR3 here is CAWMVSVANVLTF. CDR3 DNA sequence: TGTGCCTGGATGGTCTCTGTAGCCAACGTCCTGACTTTC.

The chain couples TRBV19 to TRBJ1-2; D may be TRBD1 (5 bases). CDR1 LNHDA and CDR2 SQIVND come from the germline V gene (reference sequence). Trimming left V 5 bases short and J 6 bases short, with 13 bases between. This CDR3 has 13 residues. The CDR3, as DNA: TGTGCCAGTAGTTCCCGGGACTTTCATGGCTACACCTTC. It encodes CASSSRDFHGYTF.

The CDR3 DNA follows: TGTGCCAGCAGCCAGACTGTATACGAGCAGTACGTC. This codes for CASSQTVYEQYV. This chain links TRBV6-2 or TRBV6-3 with TRBJ2-7; D gene unclear. Trimming took off 6 bases at V and 4 bases at J, with 10 bases between the two ends. The CDR3 consists of 12 residues. CDR1 is MNHEY and CDR2 is SVGEGT in the germline V gene.

This CDR3 reads CASSYRDSNQPQHF. DNA of the CDR3: TGTGCCAGCAGCTACAGAGATAGCAATCAGCCCCAGCATTTT. The rearrangement uses TRBV7-8 and TRBJ1-5; D unclear. CDR3 length: 14 residues. V lost 4 bases and J lost 0, with 7 bases in between. Germline CDR1 reads SGHVS; CDR2 reads FQNEAQ.

The chain joins TRBV29-1 to TRBJ2-1; D might be TRBD1 (6 bases). The CDR3 is 13 residues long. The V end lost 4 bases, the J end lost 6 bases, and 13 bases lay between the germline ends. Germline V CDR1 and CDR2: SQVTM, ANQGSEA. CDR3 in DNA: TGCAGCGTTGTAACAGGGACCTCCAATGAGCAGTTCTTC. Its translation: CSVVTGTSNEQFF.

The chain employs TRBV7-8 and TRBJ1-5; D unclear. CDR1 SGHVS and CDR2 FQNEAQ come from the germline V gene. This CDR3 has 14 residues. Trimming stripped 1 base from V and 0 bases from J, with 4 bases between. The CDR3 here is CASSLEGSNQPQHF. The CDR3 DNA reads as TGTGCCAGCAGCTTAGAGGGTAGCAATCAGCCCCAGCATTTT.